Following are 22 T cell receptor beta chains from one sample sequenced in a study of blood T cell repertoires in COVID-19. Sequenced by immunoSEQ multiplex PCR; TCRdb stores in-frame clones only, minus some. The data contain more than 150,000 clones, 60% to 80% of them singletons. The sequenced material came from PBMCs or T cells enriched from blood (not recorded which). The receptors were gathered from a woman between 45 and 65 years old who had recovered from COVID-19.

The chain is built from TRBV18 and TRBJ2-5; a possible D gene is TRBD2 (5 bases). Looked up from germline, CDR1 is KGHSH and CDR2 is LQKENI. V was pared by 3 bases and J by 1 base, with 15 bases between. This CDR3 region has 16 residues. DNA for the CDR3: TGTGCCAGCTCACCCACGAGGGCGCGGGTCCAAGAGACCCAGTACTTC. Its translation is CASSPTRARVQETQYF.

In nucleotides, the CDR3 is TGTGCCAGTAGTATAGCGTCTAGCGGGGGTCACAATGAGCAGTTCTTC. Translating gives CASSIASSGGHNEQFF. The V gene is TRBV19, the J gene TRBJ2-1, with TRBD2 matching over 10 bases. Per the germline V gene, CDR1 is LNHDA and CDR2 is SQIVND (reference sequence). There are 16 residues in the CDR3. V was clipped by 1 base and J by 5 bases; unmatched bases: 5.

The J gene is TRBJ2-2, the V gene TRBV4-3; 7 bases are a match to TRBD2. Looked up from germline, CDR1 is LGHNA and CDR2 is YSLEER. The CDR3 totals 18 residues. Losses at the gene ends were 0 bases for V and 0 bases for J; bases not matched to a gene: 7. For the CDR3, the DNA is TGCGCCAGCAGCCAAGATGCTGGCGGGAGAGCGAACACCGGGGAGCTGTTTTTT. Its translation: CASSQDAGGRANTGELFF.

The rearrangement joins TRBV5-4 to TRBJ2-2; D perhaps matches TRBD1 (6 bases). The V gene lost 4 bases and the J gene lost 7 bases, with 14 bases spanning the gap. The CDR3 totals 14 residues. Germline V gives CDR1 SGHNT, CDR2 YYREEE (reference sequence). DNA of the CDR3: TGTGCCAGCAGCAGAGTACTAGGGGGCGGGGAGCTGTTTTTT. Translated: CASSRVLGGGELFF.

This clone has only one observation. This rearrangement joins TRBV7-2 to TRBJ2-7; tentative D call: TRBD2 (7 bases). Trimming left V 5 bases short and J 6 bases short, with 20 bases between. Germline V gives CDR1 SGHTA, CDR2 FQGNSA. There are 15 residues in the CDR3. This CDR3 is CASSPGGGSHLEQYF. The CDR3 DNA is TGTGCCAGCAGCCCCGGGGGCGGGAGTCATCTCGAGCAGTACTTC. Variable domain in full (rest from reference TRBV7-2 and TRBJ2-7): GAGVSQSPSNKVTEKGKDVELRCDPISGHTALYWYRQSLGQGLEFLIYFQGNSAPDKSGLPSDRFSAERTGGSVSTLTIQRTQQEDSAVYLCASSPGGGSHLEQYFGPGTRLTVT.

The chain recombines TRBV27 with TRBJ1-6; unclear D gene. This CDR3 region has 13 residues. V was clipped by 2 bases and J by 12 bases, with 11 bases between them. CDR1 and CDR2 from the germline V gene are MNHEY and SMNVEV (reference sequence). CDR3 bases: TGTGCCAGCAGTTTAGGTGGCCACAAACCCCTCCACTTT. As protein: CASSLGGHKPLHF.

The V gene is TRBV7-9, the J gene TRBJ2-7; 8 nucleotides agree with TRBD1. Trimming cost V 5 bases and J 4 bases; bases outside gene matches: 4. Germline assignment: CDR1 SEHNR and CDR2 FQNEAQ (reference sequence). The CDR3 has 13 amino acids. CDR3 sequence reads: CASSPTGVYEQYF. CDR3 bases: TGTGCCAGCAGCCCGACAGGGGTTTACGAGCAGTACTTC.

The chain recombines TRBV6-6 with TRBJ2-1; 7 bases line up with TRBD1. The CDR3 length is 13 residues. The germline CDR1 and CDR2 sequences are MNHNY and SVGAGI (reference sequence). V was pared by 10 bases and J by 0 bases, with 3 bases of the junction left unmatched. CDR3 amino acids: CATWDSSYNEQFF. CDR3 nucleotide sequence: TGTGCCACCTGGGACAGCTCCTACAATGAGCAGTTCTTC.

The chain combines TRBV3-1 (or the pseudogene TRBV3-2) with TRBJ2-5, with 7 bases that match TRBD2. The ends lost 0 bases at V and 5 bases at J; junction bases unmatched: 9. The CDR3 totals 16 residues. Germline assignment: CDR1 LGHDT and CDR2 YNNKEL (reference sequence). The CDR3 DNA sequence: TGTGCCAGCAGCCAAGATCGCGGGAGTAAGGCGGAGACCCAGTACTTC. This gives the protein CASSQDRGSKAETQYF.

This chain connects TRBV7-8 to TRBJ2-5; 8 nucleotides align to TRBD2. The CDR3 spans 16 residues. V shed 1 base and J 5 bases; nucleotides not matched to a gene: 9. Germline CDR1 reads SGHVS; CDR2 reads FQNEAQ. CDR3 protein: CASSLGLREGWETQYF. The DNA for the CDR3 is TGTGCCAGCAGCTTAGGACTTCGGGAGGGGTGGGAGACCCAGTACTTC. Looking up the rest from reference TRBV7-8 and TRBJ2-5 gives the full variable domain: GAGVSQSPRYKVAKRGQDVALRCDPISGHVSLFWYQQALGQGPEFLTYFQNEAQLDKSGLPSDRFFAERPEGSVSTLKIQRTQQEDSAVYLCASSLGLREGWETQYFGPGTRLLVL.

The gene calls are TRBV5-1 and TRBJ2-2; D gene ambiguous. The CDR3 totals 14 residues. V was clipped by 1 base and J by 6 bases, with 10 bases between them. The germline V gene has CDR1 SGHRS and CDR2 YFSETQ. The DNA of the CDR3 is TGCGCCAGCAGCTTGAGGCAGAGCGCCGGGGAGCTGTTTTTT. Its protein is CASSLRQSAGELFF.

The chain joins TRBV11-2 to TRBJ2-7; 7 nucleotides line up with TRBD1. The CDR3 totals 15 residues. Trimming took 1 base from V and 2 from J; bases not matched to a gene: 5. Germline V gene sequence: CDR1 SGHAT, CDR2 FQNNGV. CDR3 residues: CASSLGWQGAYEQYF. The CDR3 region has the DNA TGTGCCAGCAGCTTAGGTTGGCAGGGGGCCTACGAGCAGTACTTC.

This chain links TRBV28 with TRBJ2-5, with a tentative D call TRBD2 (6 bases). The CDR3 is 14 residues long. V dropped 7 bases and J dropped 2 bases, with 14 bases sitting between them. Germline loops: CDR1 MDHEN, CDR2 SYDVKM. The CDR3 nucleotides read TGTGCCAGCACCGCCGGGGCGGGACAAGAGACCCAGTACTTC. Translation: CASTAGAGQETQYF.

This clone came up once. V is TRBV28 and J is TRBJ2-4, with TRBD1 matching over 9 bases. Per the germline V gene, CDR1 is MDHEN and CDR2 is SYDVKM. V was clipped by 7 bases and J by 1 base; unmatched bases: 5. The CDR3 spans 15 residues. The CDR3 is CASMTGGLAKNIQYF. The CDR3 coding sequence is TGTGCCAGCATGACAGGGGGTTTGGCCAAAAACATTCAGTACTTC.

The chain carries TRBV7-6 and TRBJ1-6; the match to TRBD1 covers 7 bases. V was clipped by 5 bases and J by 7 bases; unmatched bases: 11. The germline gives CDR1 SGHVS, CDR2 FNYEAQ. This CDR3 is 16 amino acids long. For the CDR3, the DNA is TGTGCCAGCAGCACCAGGGGGAACCAGGAAAATTCACCCCTCCACTTT. It translates to CASSTRGNQENSPLHF.

The chain links TRBV27 to TRBJ1-2; D call uncertain. From germline, CDR1 is MNHEY and CDR2 SMNVEV (reference sequence). The CDR3 runs to 13 residues. Trimming took 2 bases from V and 2 from J, leaving 6 bases between them. The CDR3 nucleotides read TGTGCCAGCAGTTTAGACTGGAACTATGGCTACACCTTC. Translating it yields CASSLDWNYGYTF.

The J gene is TRBJ1-5, the V gene TRBV5-1; D gene ambiguous. Trimming cost V 4 bases and J 7 bases, with 12 bases left between them. The CDR3 sequence is 13 residues long. Germline V gene lookup returns CDR1 SGHRS and CDR2 YFSETQ. The CDR3 sequence is CASSENPSQPQHF. The CDR3 DNA follows: TGCGCCAGCAGCGAAAACCCGAGCCAGCCCCAGCATTTT.

This rearrangement joins TRBV6-5 to TRBJ1-2, with D tentatively TRBD1 (5 bases). The CDR3 runs to 16 residues. The germline CDR1 and CDR2 sequences are MNHEY and SVGAGI. Trimming removed 0 bases from V and 2 bases from J, with 13 bases in between. This CDR3 is CASSYSESGVNYGYTF. CDR3 DNA: TGTGCCAGCAGTTACTCGGAGTCGGGGGTAAACTATGGCTACACCTTC.

The rearrangement joins TRBV18 to TRBJ2-7; 8 bases are a match to TRBD1. The junction had 21 bases not matched to a gene; V was cut back by 2 bases and J by 3 bases. The CDR3 has 20 residues. Germline values: CDR1 KGHSH, CDR2 LQKENI. The CDR3 DNA follows: TGTGCCAGCTCACCATCCCCCGTTATTTTGGGACAGGACAACCTCTACGAGCAGTACTTC. Amino acid sequence: CASSPSPVILGQDNLYEQYF.

The chain is built from TRBV5-1 and TRBJ1-1; a weak D match, TRBD1 (5 bases). The CDR3 is made up of 18 amino acids. Germline values: CDR1 SGHRS, CDR2 YFSETQ. V was pared by 0 bases and J by 1 base, with 19 bases between. CDR3 in DNA: TGCGCCAGCAGCTTGGACCCGTCTGGGGCGCATTGGAACACTGAAGCTTTCTTT. This translates into CASSLDPSGAHWNTEAFF.

V usage is TRBV27 and J usage is TRBJ2-2; possible D gene TRBD2, 5 bases. Germline lookup yields CDR1 MNHEY and CDR2 SMNVEV (reference sequence). Between the trimmed V and J ends, which lost 5 bases and 6 bases, there was a span of 10 bases. The CDR3 has 13 residues. The CDR3 region is CASSGGDSGELFF. The CDR3 coding sequence is TGTGCCAGCAGTGGAGGCGATTCCGGGGAGCTGTTTTTT.

The V call is TRBV19, the J call TRBJ2-3, with a tentative D call TRBD2 (6 bases). The germline V gene has CDR1 LNHDA and CDR2 SQIVND (reference sequence). Trimming shortened V by 4 bases and J by 3 bases, and 20 bases separated the two germline ends. This CDR3 is built from 17 residues. The CDR3 bases are TGTGCCAGTAGTAGGGGGGAGGAGCGGATTCTAACAGATACGCAGTATTTT. Amino acids: CASSRGEERILTDTQYF.